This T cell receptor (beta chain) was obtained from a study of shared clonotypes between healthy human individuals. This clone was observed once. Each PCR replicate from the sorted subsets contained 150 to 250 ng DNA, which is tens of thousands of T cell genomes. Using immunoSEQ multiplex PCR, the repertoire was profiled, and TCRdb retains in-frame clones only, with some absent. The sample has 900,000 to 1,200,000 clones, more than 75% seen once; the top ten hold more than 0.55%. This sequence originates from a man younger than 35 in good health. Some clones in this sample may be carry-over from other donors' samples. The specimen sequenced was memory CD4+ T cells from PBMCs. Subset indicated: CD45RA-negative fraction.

The chain's CDR3 is CASSRSPGPYGYTF. The CDR3 DNA is TGTGCCAGCAGCCGCTCCCCCGGGCCCTATGGCTACACCTTC. The V and J genes are TRBV4-2 and TRBJ1-2; unclear D gene. In germline, CDR1 is LGHNA, CDR2 YNFKEQ. The CDR3 consists of 14 residues. The germline V and J ends were trimmed by 4 bases and 4 bases, with 13 bases remaining between them.